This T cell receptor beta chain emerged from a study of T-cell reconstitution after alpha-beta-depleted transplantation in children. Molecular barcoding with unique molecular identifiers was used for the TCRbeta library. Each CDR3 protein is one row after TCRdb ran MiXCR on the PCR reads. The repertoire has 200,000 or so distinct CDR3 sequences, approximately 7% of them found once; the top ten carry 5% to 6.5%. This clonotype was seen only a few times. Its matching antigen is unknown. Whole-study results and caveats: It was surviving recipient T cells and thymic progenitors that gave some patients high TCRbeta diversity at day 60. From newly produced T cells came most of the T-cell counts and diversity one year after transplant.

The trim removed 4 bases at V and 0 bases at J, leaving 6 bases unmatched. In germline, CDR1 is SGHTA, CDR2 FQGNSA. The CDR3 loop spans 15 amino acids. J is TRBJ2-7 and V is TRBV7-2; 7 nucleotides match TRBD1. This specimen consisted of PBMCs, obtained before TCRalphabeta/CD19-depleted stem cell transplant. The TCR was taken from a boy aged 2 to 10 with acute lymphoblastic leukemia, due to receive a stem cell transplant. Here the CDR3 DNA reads TGTGCCAGCAGCTCAATAGCAGGGGGCTCCTACGAGCAGTACTTC. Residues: CASSSIAGGSYEQYF.